This TCR beta chain was captured in a study of T-cell memory formation after mild COVID-19. The germline gives CDR1 LGHDT, CDR2 YNNKEL (reference sequence). This CDR3 contains 15 residues. Trimming removed 1 base at V and 3 bases at J, with 10 bases between. Note on this clonotype: The antigen is not known.

General study findings and limits: Proof of SARS-CoV-2 specificity was absent for the second-wave clones that crested on day 37. CD4+ clones that contracted lay mainly in CM and EM; CD8+ ones lay in EMRA.

5'RACE, which relied on constant-segment primers, yielded TCR alpha and TCR beta cDNA libraries carrying sample barcodes and UMIs. MiXCR was run by TCRdb on the 5' RACE reads, yielding one entry per CDR3 protein. Of 150,000 to 200,000 distinct CDR3 sequences in the sample, about 18% were seen once. The V call is TRBV3-1, the J call TRBJ1-5; no clear D. The origin of this receptor is a man younger than 35 who had mild COVID-19 (a few samples of this study predate the infection). Cell type and time point are not known. Material for sequencing was PBMCs or a T cell subset sorted from them (not recorded which). The CDR3 spells CASSQGGGFNQPQHF. CDR3 DNA: TGTGCCAGCAGCCAAGGAGGAGGTTTCAATCAGCCCCAGCATTTT.